The rows below give T cell receptor beta chains drawn from one sample of a study of cytomegalovirus exposure and HLA in healthy donors. TCRdb's table, derived via immunoSEQ multiplex PCR, lists solely in-frame clones and lacks some. The sample includes roughly 120,000 clones, 80% seen only once; the top ten take under 0.3%. Sequencing was performed on PBMCs. These receptors originate from a man over 45 in good health and CMV-seronegative. CDR3s include the opening cysteine and the closing phenylalanine or tryptophan. Each record gives: V gene, D gene, clone size, J gene, CDR3 DNA, CDR3 protein. D genes are given only for firm matches. Rows may omit the clone size; those that give it use once, few, many or a size class.

>TRBV11-1|TRBD1|-|TRBJ2-5
TGTGCCAGCAGCTCGGGACAGGGGGCACAAGAGACCCAGTACTTC
CASSSGQGAQETQYF
>TRBV4-3|-|-|TRBJ1-2
TGCGCCAGCAGCCAGGTTCAGGGGTCTAACTATGGCTACACCTTC
CASSQVQGSNYGYTF
>TRBV19|TRBD1|-|TRBJ1-5
TGTGCCAGTAGTTCGTCCGGGACAGGGAATCAGCCCCAGCATTTT
CASSSSGTGNQPQHF
>TRBV12-5|TRBD2|-|TRBJ2-3
TGTGCTAGTGGTTTGCGGGCGGGAGGGGGCACAGATACGCAGTATTTT
CASGLRAGGGTDTQYF
>TRBV2|-|-|TRBJ1-2
TGTGCCAGCAGTGAAGAGGACTTCTATGGCTACACCTTC
CASSEEDFYGYTF
>TRBV5-4|TRBD2|-|TRBJ2-2
TGTGCCAGCAGCTTTGGGGCGGCCGGGGGGAGCACCGGGGAGCTGTTTTTT
CASSFGAAGGSTGELFF
>TRBV28|-|-|TRBJ1-1
TGTGCCAGCACCAGTGGACTCAAAGAAGCTTTCTTT
CASTSGLKEAFF
>TRBV5-4|TRBD1|-|TRBJ1-1
TGTGCCAGCAGCCCATCCGCAGGGGGAACAGGTGGGACTGAAGCTTTCTTT
CASSPSAGGTGGTEAFF
>TRBV4-3|-|-|TRBJ1-1
TGCGCCAGCAGCCAAGTTTCGGGATTCTTGGCTGAAGCTTTCTTT
CASSQVSGFLAEAFF
>TRBV5-1|TRBD2|-|TRBJ2-7
TGCGCCAGCAGCTTGGAGGGGGCTGCTAGCGGGGGGGGGCAGTACTTC
CASSLEGAASGGGQYF
>TRBV28|-|-|TRBJ1-5
TGTGCCAGCAACAGCGGCAACAATCAGCCCCAGCATTTT
CASNSGNNQPQHF
>TRBV28|-|-|TRBJ2-4
TGTGCCAGCCGGGACACGCCTATAGCCAAAAACATTCAGTACTTC
CASRDTPIAKNIQYF
>TRBV19|-|-|TRBJ1-1
TGTGCCAGTAGTCCAAAAAAGCGGACTGAAGCTTTCTTT
CASSPKKRTEAFF
>TRBV2|-|-|TRBJ1-1
TGTGCCAGCAGTAAACAGAGTGGGAACACTGAAGCTTTCTTT
CASSKQSGNTEAFF
>TRBV29-1|-|-|TRBJ1-1
TGCAGCGTTGAGGGGACGGGAGGTTCCGGCACTGAAGCTTTCTTT
CSVEGTGGSGTEAFF
>TRBV4-1|-|-|TRBJ1-6
TGCGCCAGCAGCCAAGGGCAGGTCAATTCACCCCTCCACTTT
CASSQGQVNSPLHF
>TRBV4-3|-|-|TRBJ2-7
TGCGCCAGCAGCCAAGGGGCAGGGGCTGGGTTCGCGGAGTACTTC
CASSQGAGAGFAEYF
>TRBV2|TRBD1|-|TRBJ1-5
TGTGCCAGCAGTAGGGACAGGGAAAATCAGCCCCAGCATTTT
CASSRDRENQPQHF
>TRBV18|-|-|TRBJ1-2
TGTGCCAGCTCACCGGAAACAGACTATGGCTACACCTTC
CASSPETDYGYTF
>TRBV19|-|-|TRBJ1-4
TGTGCCAGTAGTATAATGAAGAGGGAAAAACTGTTTTTT
CASSIMKREKLFF
>TRBV6-5|TRBD1|-|TRBJ2-7
TGTGCCAGCAGTAATCCGGGACAGGTAACCTACGAGCAGTACTTC
CASSNPGQVTYEQYF
>TRBV13|-|-|TRBJ1-6
TGTGCCAGCAGCTTGAGGAGTCCGGTAGGTTCACCCCTCCACTTT
CASSLRSPVGSPLHF
>TRBV27|TRBD2|-|TRBJ2-3
TGTGCCACCTCGATTTTAGCGGGGGCTAGCACAGATACGCAGTATTTT
CATSILAGASTDTQYF
>TRBV5-1|TRBD1|-|TRBJ2-7
TGCGCCAGCAGCTTGGCGGGACAGGGGGGTATATACGAGCAGTACTTC
CASSLAGQGGIYEQYF
>TRBV9|-|once|TRBJ1-5
TGTGCCAGCAGCGTAGATTCCTATAGCAATCAGCCCCAGCATTTT
CASSVDSYSNQPQHF
>TRBV29-1|-|-|TRBJ1-1
TGCAGCGGTTCCCCACAGGGTAGCACTGAAGCTTTCTTT
CSGSPQGSTEAFF